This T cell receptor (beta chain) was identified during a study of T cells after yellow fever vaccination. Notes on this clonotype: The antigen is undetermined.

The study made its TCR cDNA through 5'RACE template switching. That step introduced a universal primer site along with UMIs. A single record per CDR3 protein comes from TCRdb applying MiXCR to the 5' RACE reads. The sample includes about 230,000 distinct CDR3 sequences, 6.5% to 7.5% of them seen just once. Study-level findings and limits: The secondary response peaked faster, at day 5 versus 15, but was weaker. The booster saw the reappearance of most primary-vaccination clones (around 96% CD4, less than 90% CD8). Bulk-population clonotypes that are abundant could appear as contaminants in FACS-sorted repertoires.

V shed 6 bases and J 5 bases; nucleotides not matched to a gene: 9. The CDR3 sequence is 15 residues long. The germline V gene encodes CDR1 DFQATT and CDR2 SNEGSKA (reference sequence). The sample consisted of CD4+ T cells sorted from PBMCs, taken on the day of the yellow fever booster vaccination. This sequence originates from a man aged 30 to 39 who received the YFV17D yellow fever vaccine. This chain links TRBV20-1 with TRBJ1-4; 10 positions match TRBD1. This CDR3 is CSANPRTGGNEKLFF. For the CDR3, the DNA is TGCAGTGCCAACCCTCGGACAGGGGGGAATGAAAAACTGTTTTTT.